These T cell receptor beta chains were read from a single sample in a study of blood T cell repertoires in COVID-19. The repertoire was sequenced with immunoSEQ multiplex PCR; TCRdb's copy has only in-frame clones and lacks some. This sample yields approximately 88,000 clones, of which over 75% are seen a single time; around 15% belongs to the top ten. Sequencing used peripheral blood. The receptor source for this set is a woman between 70 and 85 years old with acute or convalescent COVID-19. CDR3s leave out the opening cysteine and the closing phenylalanine or tryptophan.

V gene	J gene	CDR3 protein
TRBV5-1	TRBJ2-1	ASSLAGHNEQF
TRBV15	TRBJ1-5	ATTGAGEAYQPQH
TRBV9	TRBJ1-4	ASSREAKGEKLF
TRBV11-2	TRBJ2-5	ASSLEAGEGETQY
TRBV4-3	TRBJ2-1	ASSPLTSGRPFNEQF
TRBV9	TRBJ2-1	ASSAARGDEQF
TRBV7-6	TRBJ2-3	ASSAFSGRATDTQY
TRBV19	TRBJ2-3	ASSIVLAGSTDTQY
TRBV11-2	TRBJ1-4	ASSSSTNEKLF
TRBV10-2	TRBJ1-5	ASSESTDSYQPQH
TRBV3-1/TRBV3-2	TRBJ2-1	ASSTGRERSNEQF
TRBV11-3	TRBJ2-5	ASSFSWREVETQY
TRBV3-1/TRBV3-2	TRBJ2-3	ASSQGVAGGNTDTQY
TRBV2	TRBJ2-5	ASRRTALGTQY